This TCR beta chain originates from a study of glioma-infiltrating T cells. General study findings and limits: Only very few CDR3 sequences appeared in both tissue and blood. Non-neoplastic patients had below-expected tissue-blood divergence, while all gliomas exceeded expectation.

The iRepertoire nested amplicon-rescue multiplex PCR amplified TCR alpha and beta CDR3s from RNA. For one-step reverse transcription and amplification, roughly 100-400 ng of tissue mRNA or PBMC total RNA was used. TCRdb passed the multiplex PCR reads through MiXCR, listing each CDR3 protein once. The repertoire has about 89,000 distinct CDR3 sequences, roughly 23% of them found once; the top ten carry over 5.5%. This clonotype was counted many times. Its target is not known. The CDR3 totals 14 residues. Looked up from germline, CDR1 is MGHRA and CDR2 is YSYEKL. The germline V and J ends were trimmed by 8 bases and 2 bases, with 14 bases remaining between them.

This receptor was obtained from a human donor with low-grade glioma or glioblastoma, undergoing nonglioma brain surgery, or in good health (not recorded which). Sequencing was done on a sample of glioma tissue, nonneoplastic brain tissue, or PBMCs (not recorded which). The J gene is TRBJ2-3, the V gene TRBV4-1; D not resolved. The CDR3 loop reads CASSEGLNTDTQYF. CDR3 nucleotides: TGCGCCAGCTCCGAAGGGCTGAACACAGATACGCAGTATTTT.